The clone carrying this T cell receptor beta chain appeared many times. This record belongs to a study of T cells in Graves' hyperthyroidism and ophthalmopathy. Using RNA transcripts as the source, TCR beta CDR3 regions were amplified. An initial round of RT-PCR targeting the TCR CDR3 relied on the HTBI primer set. MiXCR, applied by TCRdb to the multiplex PCR reads, yields one record per CDR3 protein. The top ten hold 67% of the sample, which has 130,000 to 150,000 distinct CDR3 sequences, approximately 24% seen once. The sequence came from a woman between 50 and 59 years old with Graves' hyperthyroidism that later progressed to Graves' ophthalmopathy. Material: blood.

This CDR3 reads CASRKNSLYEQYF. CDR3 sequence (DNA): TGCGCCAGCAGAAAAAACAGTCTTTACGAGCAGTACTTC. The genes are TRBV5-1 and TRBJ2-7; D gene unclear. CDR1 is SGHRS and CDR2 is YFSETQ in the germline V gene. This CDR3 has 13 residues. V shed 5 bases and J shed 4 bases, with 13 bases lying between them.